Listed here is a single TCR beta chain. The antigen is undetermined. The entry originates in a study of CD4+ T cells in melanoma. Findings of the study overall: A reported correlation linked neoantigen-specific CD4+ T cells to CD8+, macrophage and B cell function. Neoantigen-specific CD4+ T cells in melanoma reportedly had diverse differentiation states.

The germline V and J ends were trimmed by 3 bases and 5 bases, with 8 bases remaining between them. Germline V gives CDR1 SGHTA, CDR2 FQGNSA. The CDR3 sequence is 13 residues long. Method: immunoSEQ multiplex PCR; TCRdb's copy keeps in-frame clones and lacks some. The sample holds about 10,000 clones, 50% to 75% seen once. The specimen was cells from a culture (not recorded whether cultured in vitro). The rearrangement uses TRBV7-2 and TRBJ1-5; no clear D. The TCR was taken from a human donor with melanoma. Here the CDR3 reads CASSFGIDQPQHF. In DNA form, the CDR3 reads TGTGCCAGCAGCTTCGGGATCGATCAGCCCCAGCATTTT. Using reference TRBV7-2 and TRBJ1-5 for the parts outside the CDR3, the full variable domain is GAGVSQSPSNKVTEKGKDVELRCDPISGHTALYWYRQSLGQGLEFLIYFQGNSAPDKSGLPSDRFSAERTGGSVSTLTIQRTQQEDSAVYLCASSFGIDQPQHFGDGTRLSIL.